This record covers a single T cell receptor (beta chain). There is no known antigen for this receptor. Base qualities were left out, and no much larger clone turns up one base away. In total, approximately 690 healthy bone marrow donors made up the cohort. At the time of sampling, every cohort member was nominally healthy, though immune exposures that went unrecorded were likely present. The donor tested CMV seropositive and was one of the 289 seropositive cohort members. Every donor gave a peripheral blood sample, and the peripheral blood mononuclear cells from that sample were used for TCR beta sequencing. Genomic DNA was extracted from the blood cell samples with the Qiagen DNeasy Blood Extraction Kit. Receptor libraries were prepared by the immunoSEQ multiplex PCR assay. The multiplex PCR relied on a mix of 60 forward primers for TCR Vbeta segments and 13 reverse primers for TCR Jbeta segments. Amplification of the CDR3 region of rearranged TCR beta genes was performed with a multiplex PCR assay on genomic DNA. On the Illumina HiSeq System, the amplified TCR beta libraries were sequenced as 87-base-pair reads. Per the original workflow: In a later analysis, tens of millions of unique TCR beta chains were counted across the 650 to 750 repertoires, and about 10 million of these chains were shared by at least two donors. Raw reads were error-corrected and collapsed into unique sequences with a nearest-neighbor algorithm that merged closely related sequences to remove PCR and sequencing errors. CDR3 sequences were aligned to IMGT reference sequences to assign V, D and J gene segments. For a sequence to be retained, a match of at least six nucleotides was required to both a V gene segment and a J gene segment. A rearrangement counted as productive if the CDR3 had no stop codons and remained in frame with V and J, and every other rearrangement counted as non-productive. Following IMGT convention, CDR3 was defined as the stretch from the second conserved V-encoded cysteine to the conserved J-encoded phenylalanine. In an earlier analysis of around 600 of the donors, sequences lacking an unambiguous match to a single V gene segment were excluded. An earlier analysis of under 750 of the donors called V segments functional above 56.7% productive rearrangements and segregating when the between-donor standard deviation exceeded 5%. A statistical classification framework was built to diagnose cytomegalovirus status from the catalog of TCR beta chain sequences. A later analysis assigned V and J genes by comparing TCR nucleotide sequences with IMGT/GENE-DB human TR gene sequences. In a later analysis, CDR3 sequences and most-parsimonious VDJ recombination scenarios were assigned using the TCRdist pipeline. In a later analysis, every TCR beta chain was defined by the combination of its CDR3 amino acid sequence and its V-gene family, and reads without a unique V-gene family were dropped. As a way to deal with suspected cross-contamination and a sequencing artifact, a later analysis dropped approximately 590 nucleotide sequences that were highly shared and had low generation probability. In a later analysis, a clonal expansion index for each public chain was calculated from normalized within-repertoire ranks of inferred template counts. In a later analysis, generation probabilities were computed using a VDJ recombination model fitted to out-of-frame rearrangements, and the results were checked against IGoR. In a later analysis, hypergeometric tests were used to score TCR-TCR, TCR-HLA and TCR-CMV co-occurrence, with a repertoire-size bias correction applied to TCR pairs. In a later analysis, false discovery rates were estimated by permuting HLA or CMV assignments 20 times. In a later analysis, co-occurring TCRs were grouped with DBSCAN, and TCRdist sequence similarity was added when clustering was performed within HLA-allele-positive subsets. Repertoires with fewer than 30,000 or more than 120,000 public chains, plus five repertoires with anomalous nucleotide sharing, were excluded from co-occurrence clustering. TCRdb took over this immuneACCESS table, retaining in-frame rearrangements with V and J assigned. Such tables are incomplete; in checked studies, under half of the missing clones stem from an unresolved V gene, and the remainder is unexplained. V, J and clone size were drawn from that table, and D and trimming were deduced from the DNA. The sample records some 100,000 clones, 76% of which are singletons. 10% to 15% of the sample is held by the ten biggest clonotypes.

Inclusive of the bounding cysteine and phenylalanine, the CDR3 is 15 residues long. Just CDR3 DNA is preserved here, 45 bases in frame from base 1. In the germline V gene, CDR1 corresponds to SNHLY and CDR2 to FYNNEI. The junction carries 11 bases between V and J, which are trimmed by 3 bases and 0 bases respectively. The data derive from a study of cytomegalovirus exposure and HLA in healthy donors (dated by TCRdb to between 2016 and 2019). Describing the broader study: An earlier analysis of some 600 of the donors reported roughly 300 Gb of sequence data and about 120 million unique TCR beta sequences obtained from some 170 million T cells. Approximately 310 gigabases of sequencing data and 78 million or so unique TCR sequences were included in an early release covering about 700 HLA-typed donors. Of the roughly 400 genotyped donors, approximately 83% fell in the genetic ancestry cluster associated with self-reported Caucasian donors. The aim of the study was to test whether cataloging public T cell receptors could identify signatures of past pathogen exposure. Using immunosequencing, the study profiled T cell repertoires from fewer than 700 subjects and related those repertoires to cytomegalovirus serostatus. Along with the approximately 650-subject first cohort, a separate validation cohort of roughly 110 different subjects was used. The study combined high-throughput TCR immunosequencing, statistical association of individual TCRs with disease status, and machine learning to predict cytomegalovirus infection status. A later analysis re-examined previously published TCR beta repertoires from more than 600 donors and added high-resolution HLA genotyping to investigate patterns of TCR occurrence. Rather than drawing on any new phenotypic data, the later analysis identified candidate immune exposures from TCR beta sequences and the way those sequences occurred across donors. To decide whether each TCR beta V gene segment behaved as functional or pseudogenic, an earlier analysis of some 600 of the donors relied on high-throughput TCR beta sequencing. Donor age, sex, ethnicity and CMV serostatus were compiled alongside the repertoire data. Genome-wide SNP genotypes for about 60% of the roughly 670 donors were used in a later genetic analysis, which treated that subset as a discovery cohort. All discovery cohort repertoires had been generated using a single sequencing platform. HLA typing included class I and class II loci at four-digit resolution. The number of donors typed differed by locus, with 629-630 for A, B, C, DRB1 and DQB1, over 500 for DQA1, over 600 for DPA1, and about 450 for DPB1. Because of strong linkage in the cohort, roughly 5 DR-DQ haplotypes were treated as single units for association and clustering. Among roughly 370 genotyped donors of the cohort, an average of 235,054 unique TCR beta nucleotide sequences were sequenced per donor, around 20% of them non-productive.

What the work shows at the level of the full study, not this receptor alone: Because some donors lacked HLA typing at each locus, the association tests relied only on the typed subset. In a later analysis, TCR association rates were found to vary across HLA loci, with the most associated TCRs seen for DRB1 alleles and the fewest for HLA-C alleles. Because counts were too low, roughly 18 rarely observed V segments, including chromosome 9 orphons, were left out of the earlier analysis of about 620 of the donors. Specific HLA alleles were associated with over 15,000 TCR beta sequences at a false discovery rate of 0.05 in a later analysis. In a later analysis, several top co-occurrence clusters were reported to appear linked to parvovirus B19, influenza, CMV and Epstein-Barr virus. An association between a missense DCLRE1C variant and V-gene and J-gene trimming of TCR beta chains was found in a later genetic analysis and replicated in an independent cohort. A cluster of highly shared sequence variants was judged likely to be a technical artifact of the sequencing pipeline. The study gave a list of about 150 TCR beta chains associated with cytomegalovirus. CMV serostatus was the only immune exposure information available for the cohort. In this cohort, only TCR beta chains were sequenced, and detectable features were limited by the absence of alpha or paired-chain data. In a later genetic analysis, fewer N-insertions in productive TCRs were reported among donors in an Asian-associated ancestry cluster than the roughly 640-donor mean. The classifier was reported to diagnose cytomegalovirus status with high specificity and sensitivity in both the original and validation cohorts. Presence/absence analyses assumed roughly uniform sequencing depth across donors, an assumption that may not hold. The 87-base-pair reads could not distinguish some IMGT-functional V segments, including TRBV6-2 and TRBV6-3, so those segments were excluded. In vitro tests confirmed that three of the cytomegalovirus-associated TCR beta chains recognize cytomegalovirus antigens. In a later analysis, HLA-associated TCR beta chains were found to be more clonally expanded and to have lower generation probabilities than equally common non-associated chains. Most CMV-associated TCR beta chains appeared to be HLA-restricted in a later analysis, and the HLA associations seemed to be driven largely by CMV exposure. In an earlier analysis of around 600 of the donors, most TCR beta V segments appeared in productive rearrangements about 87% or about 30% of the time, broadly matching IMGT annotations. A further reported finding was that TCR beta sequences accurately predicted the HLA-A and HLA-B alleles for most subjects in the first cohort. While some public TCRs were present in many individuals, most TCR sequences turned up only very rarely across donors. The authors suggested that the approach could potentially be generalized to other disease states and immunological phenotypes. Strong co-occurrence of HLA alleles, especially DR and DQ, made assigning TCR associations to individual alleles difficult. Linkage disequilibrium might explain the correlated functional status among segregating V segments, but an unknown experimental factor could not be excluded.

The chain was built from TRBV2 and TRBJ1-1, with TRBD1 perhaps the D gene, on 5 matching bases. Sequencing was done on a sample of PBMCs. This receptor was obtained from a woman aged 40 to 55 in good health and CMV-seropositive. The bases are TGTGCCAGCAGTGATGACAGTCACATGAACACTGAAGCTTTCTTT. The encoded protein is CASSDDSHMNTEAFF.